Listed below are T cell receptor beta chains from one sample, sequenced in a study of T cells in Graves' hyperthyroidism and ophthalmopathy. TCRdb fed the multiplex PCR reads into MiXCR, producing one record per CDR3 protein. Here the sample spans 300,000 to 450,000 distinct CDR3 sequences, more than 12% being singletons. Sequenced material: blood. All receptors come from a woman in her twenties or thirties with Graves' hyperthyroidism. The CDR3 runs from the conserved cysteine through the conserved F or W.

TRBJ2-5 | TRBV11-2 | CASSSRGVRGETQYF
TRBJ2-1 | TRBV28 | CASRSRDSSYNEQFF
TRBJ2-5 | TRBV6-1 | CASRKTPGLSRKETQYF
TRBJ2-2 | TRBV5-1 | CASSLRPNGELFF
TRBJ2-1 | TRBV28 | CASSFDPNLSNEQFF
TRBJ2-1 | TRBV20-1 | CSASRANEQFF
TRBJ2-5 | TRBV20-1 | CSARDYLKSEETQYF
TRBJ1-2 | TRBV18 | CASSLDSHPYGYTF
TRBJ1-3 | TRBV9 | CASSVGTITGNTIYF
TRBJ2-3 | TRBV5-8 | CASSRRSTSTDTQYF
TRBJ1-1 | TRBV25-1 | CASSPRDTEAFF
TRBJ2-7 | TRBV20-1 | CSARAGSKPGEQYF
TRBJ2-2 | TRBV9 | CASSLSSGGTGELFF
TRBJ2-3 | TRBV5-1 | CASSLVPGADTQYF
TRBJ2-4 | TRBV3-1 | CASGAKNIQYF
TRBJ2-1 | TRBV11-2 | CASSSPPGYNEQFF
TRBJ1-2 | TRBV2 | CASDPPPPRTEYYGYTF
TRBJ2-6 | TRBV7-2 | CASSLGHYSGANVLTF
TRBJ2-1 | TRBV15 | CATSDGRTSGSYGAYNEQFF
TRBJ1-3 | TRBV6-5 | CASSYSMMSGNTIYF
TRBJ1-2 | TRBV30 | CAWTFSRDIDYGYTF
TRBJ1-5 | TRBV27 | CASRITSNQPQHF
TRBJ2-3 | TRBV19 | CASTSGSRFLTDTQYF
TRBJ1-3 | TRBV3-1 | CASSQASGGASGNTIYF
TRBJ1-4 | TRBV3-1 | CASSAPGGESEKLFF
TRBJ2-4 | TRBV20-1 | CSAIRREGNIQYF
TRBJ2-1 | TRBV7-2 | CASSSLLAGSIREFF
TRBJ2-7 | TRBV7-9 | CASSRRLRGSPEQYF
TRBJ2-7 | TRBV7-9 | CASSLEVGYEQYF
TRBJ2-1 | TRBV29-1 | CSGALQDLSYNEQFF
TRBJ2-1 | TRBV5-1 | CASSLALTGATFF
TRBJ1-2 | TRBV10-3 | CAISDSGRGNYGYTF
TRBJ2-2 | TRBV4-1 | CASSRGTGMSDGELFF
TRBJ2-1 | TRBV29-1 | CSAHSQTSGSYNEQFF
TRBJ1-3 | TRBV6-1 | CASSLREPGNTIYF
TRBJ2-2 | TRBV27 | CASSFRGLVDGQLFF
TRBJ1-2 | TRBV7-9 | CASSLAQARGYTF